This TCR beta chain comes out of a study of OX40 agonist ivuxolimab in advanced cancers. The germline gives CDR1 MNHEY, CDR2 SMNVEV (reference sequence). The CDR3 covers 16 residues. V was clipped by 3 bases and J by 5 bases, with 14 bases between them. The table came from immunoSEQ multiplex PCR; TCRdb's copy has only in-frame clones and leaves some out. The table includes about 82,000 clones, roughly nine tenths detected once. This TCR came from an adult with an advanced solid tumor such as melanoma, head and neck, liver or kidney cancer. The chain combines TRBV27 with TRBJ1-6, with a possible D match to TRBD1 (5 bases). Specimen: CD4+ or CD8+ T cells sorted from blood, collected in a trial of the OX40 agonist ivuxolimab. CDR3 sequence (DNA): TGTGCCAGCAGTTTCCAGGGCAGGTCTAATAATTCACCCCTCCACTTT. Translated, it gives CASSFQGRSNNSPLHF.